This T cell receptor beta chain was sequenced during a study of blood T cell repertoires in COVID-19. The assay was immunoSEQ multiplex PCR, and TCRdb's table has in-frame clones only and misses some. The top ten hold about 4.2% of the sample, which has about 320,000 clones, 85% to 95% seen once. Before they entered the study, exposed participants had met a COVID-19 case within 2 weeks. This receptor was taken from a woman aged 25 to 39 who had been exposed to COVID-19. The sequenced sample was PBMCs or T cells enriched from blood (not recorded which).

Here the CDR3 reads CASSVSGGDTEAFF. CDR3 nucleotides: TGTGCCAGCAGCGTTTCGGGGGGGGACACTGAAGCTTTCTTT. The chain combines TRBV11-2 with TRBJ1-1; tentative D call: TRBD1 (5 bases). The CDR3 runs 14 residues. Trimming removed 5 bases from V and 3 bases from J, with 13 bases in between. Germline values: CDR1 SGHAT, CDR2 FQNNGV. Using reference TRBV11-2 and TRBJ1-1 for the parts outside the CDR3, the full variable domain is EAGVAQSPRYKIIEKRQSVAFWCNPISGHATLYWYQQILGQGPKLLIQFQNNGVVDDSQLPKDRFSAERLKGVDSTLKIQPAKLEDSAVYLCASSVSGGDTEAFFGQGTRLTVV.